The 26 T cell receptor beta chains presented below share a single source sample, sequenced in a study of shared clonotypes between healthy human individuals. Selected positively for CCR7 and CD45RO-negative, naive CD8 cells excluded terminally differentiated effector memory CD45RA+ cells. Sequenced by immunoSEQ multiplex PCR; TCRdb stores in-frame clones only, minus some. The sample lists under 2,000,000 clones, about 95% seen once, with 1.2% in the top ten. The sequencing input was naive CD8+ T cells sorted from blood. These receptors all stem from a man in his late teens or twenties in good health.

The chain employs TRBV5-1 and TRBJ1-2; weak D call: TRBD1 (5 bases). Trimming cost V 1 base and J 4 bases, with 17 bases left between them. Germline loops: CDR1 SGHRS, CDR2 YFSETQ. This CDR3 comprises 16 residues. The CDR3 region has the DNA TGCGCCAGCAGCTTGTGGTCCGGAGAGGGGATCTATGGCTACACCTTC. Residues: CASSLWSGEGIYGYTF.

J is TRBJ1-1 and V is TRBV11-2, with 9 positions matching TRBD1. This CDR3 has 15 residues. CDR1 and CDR2 from the germline V gene are SGHAT and FQNNGV. Trimming at V came to 5 bases and at J to 11 bases, leaving 15 bases not matched to a gene. The CDR3 here is CASSPAYDRGVLAFF. In DNA, the CDR3 is TGTGCCAGCAGCCCAGCCTATGACAGGGGGGTTTTGGCTTTCTTT.

The chain has TRBV6-1 and TRBJ2-5, with TRBD2 matching 10 bases. Trimming cost V 1 base and J 5 bases; bases outside gene matches: 4. Germline V gene lookup returns CDR1 MNHNS and CDR2 SASEGT. The CDR3 totals 15 residues. The CDR3 nucleotides are TGTGCCAGCAGTGAAGGAGCGGGGGGGAGGGAGACCCAGTACTTC. Its translation: CASSEGAGGRETQYF.

With respect to this clone: Germline is not matched at one junction end, which may reflect a read error. J is TRBJ2-1 and V is TRBV4-3; perhaps D is TRBD1 or TRBD2 (6 bases each). Per the germline V gene, CDR1 is LGHNA and CDR2 is YSLEER. The CDR3 is made up of 11 amino acids. In DNA form, the CDR3 reads TGCGCCAGCAGCACGGGGGCTGAGGAGTTCTTC. Amino acids: CASSTGAEEFF.

The J gene is TRBJ1-2, the V gene TRBV4-1; D unresolved. Looked up from germline, CDR1 is MGHRA and CDR2 is YSYEKL. The CDR3 is 15 amino acids. V was shortened by 1 base and J by 3 bases, with 12 bases between the two germline ends. CDR3 DNA: TGCGCCAGCAGCCAAGGCGACCTGGGGTACTATGGCTACACCTTC. This translates into CASSQGDLGYYGYTF.

This clone was seen only once. The chain uses TRBV6-5 and TRBJ1-2, with D uncertain. The CDR3 extends over 16 amino acids. Between the trimmed V and J ends, which lost 4 bases and 4 bases, there was a span of 19 bases. The germline V gene has CDR1 MNHEY and CDR2 SVGAGI. CDR3 in DNA: TGTGCCAGCAGTTCACCCTCGGAGGGTCTTAGCTATGGCTACACCTTC. This translates into CASSSPSEGLSYGYTF.

The chain carries TRBV6-6 and TRBJ1-5; no reliable D call. CDR1 MNHNY and CDR2 SVGAGI come from the germline V gene (reference sequence). The length of the CDR3 is 15 residues. V dropped 2 bases and J dropped 0 bases, with 8 bases sitting between them. CDR3 sequence (DNA): TGTGCCAGCAGTTACGGCGTTTATAGCAATCAGCCCCAGCATTTT. Translated: CASSYGVYSNQPQHF.

Points on this clone: Within the sample, other DNA sequences also encode this same CDR3. CDR3: CASSPDTGELFF. The CDR3 bases are TGCGCCAGCAGTCCCGACACCGGGGAGCTGTTTTTT. This chain joins TRBV10-1 and TRBJ2-2; D not resolved. This CDR3 has 12 amino acids. V lost 5 bases to trimming and J lost 3 bases, with 4 bases between them. Germline values: CDR1 WNHNN, CDR2 SYGVQD (reference sequence).

The chain couples TRBV27 to TRBJ2-1, with 14 positions matching TRBD2. J was trimmed by 12 bases and V by 8 bases; bases with no gene match: 18. The V gene's germline CDR1 is MNHEY and CDR2 SMNVEV (reference sequence). The CDR3 loop spans 17 amino acids. For the CDR3, the DNA is TGTGCCAGCGGAGGGACTAGCGGGAGTGGGGGCCCCCTCGGGCAGTTCTTC. It yields the protein CASGGTSGSGGPLGQFF.

This chain links TRBV30 with TRBJ2-7, with D maybe TRBD2 (5 bases). Trimming removed 0 bases from V and 3 bases from J, with 12 bases in between. This CDR3 contains 14 residues. Germline loops: CDR1 GTSNPN, CDR2 SVGIG (reference sequence). This CDR3 is CAWSVAGGGYEQYF. For the CDR3, the DNA is TGTGCCTGGAGTGTAGCAGGAGGCGGCTACGAGCAGTACTTC.

This chain joins TRBV30 and TRBJ2-1; D tentatively reads TRBD1 or TRBD2 (7 bases each). Germline V gene lookup returns CDR1 GTSNPN and CDR2 SVGIG (reference sequence). The CDR3 is made up of 15 amino acids. With 5 bases removed from V and 2 bases from J, the gap between germline ends came to 16 bases. The CDR3 nucleotides read TGTGCCTGGGGGGAGGGGGCCGGAGCCTACAATGAGCAGTTCTTC. Translation gives CAWGEGAGAYNEQFF. Full variable domain (remainder filled in from reference TRBV30 and TRBJ2-1): SQTIHQWPATLVQPVGSPLSLECTVEGTSNPNLYWYRQAAGRGLQLLFYSVGIGQISSEVPQNLSASRPQDRQFILSSKKLLLSDSGFYLCAWGEGAGAYNEQFFGPGTRLTVL.

This chain uses TRBV7-9 with TRBJ2-7; D possibly corresponds to TRBD2 (6 bases). The CDR3 sequence is 15 residues long. Germline lookup yields CDR1 SEHNR and CDR2 FQNEAQ (reference sequence). With 0 bases removed from V and 3 bases from J, the gap between germline ends came to 12 bases. The DNA of the CDR3 is TGTGCCAGCAGCTTAGCCACTCGGGGGATCTACGAGCAGTACTTC. Its protein is CASSLATRGIYEQYF.

This chain connects TRBV18 to TRBJ1-4; D is unresolved. The CDR3 has 16 residues. V lost 2 bases and J lost 3, with 13 bases in between. Germline loops: CDR1 KGHSH, CDR2 LQKENI. CDR3 DNA sequence: TGTGCCAGCTCACCATTGGTTTGGCAGCCTAATGAAAAACTGTTTTTT. This encodes CASSPLVWQPNEKLFF.

This chain connects TRBV2 to TRBJ2-7; TRBD1 agrees at 8 bases. CDR1 SNHLY and CDR2 FYNNEI come from the germline V gene. The CDR3 extends over 14 amino acids. CDR3 coding DNA: TGTGCGACACTCCCCGGGACAGGCTCCTACGAGCAGTACTTC. Amino acids: CATLPGTGSYEQYF.

The V call is TRBV27, the J call TRBJ2-7; D is possibly TRBD1 (5 bases). The CDR3 runs 11 residues. Trimming removed 8 bases from V and 5 bases from J, with 10 bases in between. The germline CDR1 and CDR2 sequences are MNHEY and SMNVEV (reference sequence). The CDR3 coding sequence is TGTGCCAGCGGATCAGGGAACGAGCAGTACTTC. Residues: CASGSGNEQYF.

The chain combines TRBV7-6 with TRBJ2-7; D is possibly TRBD1 (6 bases). The CDR3 has 14 residues. V was trimmed by 2 bases and J by 4 bases, leaving 12 bases between them. Germline CDR1 and CDR2: SGHVS and FNYEAQ. This CDR3 reads CASSLLGGEYEQYF. CDR3 sequence (DNA): TGTGCCAGCAGCTTACTAGGGGGAGAATACGAGCAGTACTTC.

In this sample, this clone turned up once. This specimen includes other DNA sequences encoding the same CDR3. This chain connects TRBV19 to TRBJ2-2; D possibly corresponds to TRBD1 (6 bases). Germline V lookup: CDR1 LNHDA, CDR2 SQIVND (reference sequence). The V end lost 2 bases, the J end lost 4 bases, and 8 bases lay between the germline ends. There are 14 residues in the CDR3. The chain's CDR3 is CASSIQGTTGELFF. The CDR3 nucleotides read TGTGCCAGTAGTATACAGGGGACCACCGGGGAGCTGTTTTTT.

This chain joins TRBV9 and TRBJ1-1; no reliable D call. The CDR3 is 14 amino acids. The V gene lost 2 bases and the J gene lost 5 bases, with 13 bases spanning the gap. CDR1 and CDR2 (germline): SGDLS, YYNGEE. CDR3 nucleotide sequence: TGTGCCAGCAGCGTCTTAACCCGGATGACTGAAGCTTTCTTT. Residues: CASSVLTRMTEAFF. Combining the CDR3 with reference TRBV9 and TRBJ1-1 gives the whole variable domain DSGVTQTPKHLITATGQRVTLRCSPRSGDLSVYWYQQSLDQGLQFLIQYYNGEERAKGNILERFSAQQFPDLHSELNLSSLELGDSALYFCASSVLTRMTEAFFGQGTRLTVV.

The genes are TRBV2 and TRBJ2-5, with 10 bases that match TRBD1. The CDR3 has 14 amino acids. V gave up 6 bases and J gave up 4 bases; unmatched junction bases: 5. The germline V gene has CDR1 SNHLY and CDR2 FYNNEI. Here the CDR3 reads CASRATGGTETQYF. CDR3 DNA: TGTGCCAGCAGAGCGACAGGGGGCACAGAGACCCAGTACTTC.

This chain links TRBV30 with TRBJ1-2; perhaps TRBD1 as D (5 bases). The CDR3 runs 12 residues. Germline CDR1 is GTSNPN and CDR2 is SVGIG (reference sequence). The ends were cut back, 4 bases at V and 5 bases at J, with 11 bases in the middle. This chain's CDR3 is CAWNGGIYGYTF. DNA of the CDR3: TGTGCCTGGAATGGGGGGATTTATGGCTACACCTTC.

V usage is TRBV7-6 and J usage is TRBJ2-3, with TRBD1 as a possible D gene (5 bases). The CDR3 runs 16 residues. Germline V gives CDR1 SGHVS, CDR2 FNYEAQ. Trimming cost V 5 bases and J 6 bases, with 21 bases left between them. The CDR3 DNA reads TGTGCCAGCAGCAACTCCCCGGGCCAAGGGGTTGATACGCAGTATTTT. It codes for CASSNSPGQGVDTQYF.

This clone appeared a single time. At the DNA level, this CDR3 is encoded by other sequences in the same sample as well. The chain uses TRBV27 and TRBJ2-1, with 10 bases aligning to TRBD2. The CDR3 runs 16 residues. Germline CDR1 MNHEY, CDR2 SMNVEV (reference sequence). The junction had 5 bases not matched to a gene; V was cut back by 6 bases and J by 0 bases. The CDR3 protein is CASSLLAGSSYNEQFF. CDR3 in DNA: TGTGCCAGCAGCCTACTAGCGGGGAGCTCCTACAATGAGCAGTTCTTC.

The chain joins TRBV28 to TRBJ2-7, with 7 bases matching TRBD1. Germline CDR1 is MDHEN and CDR2 is SYDVKM. J gave up 5 bases and V 3 bases, and 4 bases lay outside the gene matches. This CDR3 spans 13 amino acids. CDR3 region: CASSFDRDDEQYF. The DNA for the CDR3 is TGTGCCAGCAGTTTTGACAGGGACGACGAGCAGTACTTC.

The CDR3 region has the DNA TGTGCCAGCGGACCCGTCTCTGGGGCCAACGTCCTGACTTTC. It translates to CASGPVSGANVLTF. The rearrangement links TRBV7-9 to TRBJ2-6; D unresolved. The CDR3 runs to 14 residues. Germline lookup yields CDR1 SEHNR and CDR2 FQNEAQ (reference sequence). The V end lost 8 bases, the J end lost 0 bases, and 8 bases lay between the germline ends.

The gene calls are TRBV6-5 and TRBJ2-5; 8 positions agree with TRBD1. The V gene end was trimmed by 8 bases and the J gene end by 4 bases; junction bases not matched to a gene: 3. This CDR3 is built from 12 residues. Germline CDR1 reads MNHEY; CDR2 reads SVGAGI. CDR3 sequence: CASGQGGETQYF. The DNA of the CDR3 is TGTGCCAGCGGACAGGGCGGAGAGACCCAGTACTTC.

This chain uses TRBV28 with TRBJ2-7; 8 bases match TRBD1. The CDR3 totals 15 residues. The J segment lost 3 bases and the V segment lost 2 bases, leaving 6 bases of the junction unmatched. The V gene's germline CDR1 is MDHEN and CDR2 SYDVKM. CDR3 DNA: TGTGCCAGCAGTTTAACCGGGACAGGAAACTACGAGCAGTACTTC. It specifies CASSLTGTGNYEQYF.